The sequence of this T cell receptor (beta chain) was determined in a study of cytotoxic CD8 clonotypes in ibrutinib-treated CLL (dated by TCRdb to about 2021). Background for the entire study: The cohort included some 14 treatment-naive and approximately twelve relapsed/refractory patients; around 18 were IGHV unmutated. Partial responses were observed in approximately 24 patients and complete responses in 2; after a median follow-up of roughly 72 months, remission was maintained in approximately 14 patients and progression was observed in approximately twelve. Response samples were taken after a median of roughly a year on treatment, ranging from about 6 to 40 months. On average, each sample yielded some 250,000 productive templates and around 100,000 productive rearrangements. Of the 85 to 95 participants in the trial, about two dozen had longitudinal samples available. Cryopreserved peripheral blood mononuclear cells were collected before treatment, at response, and at either disease progression or sustained remission. Patients were still on ibrutinib when every remission and progressive disease sample was collected. What the work shows at the level of the full study, not this receptor alone: Public clonotypes were found to be uncommon and were observed to contract or remain stable during treatment; the increase in clonality was shown to reflect expansion of private clonotypes at ibrutinib response. Sampling times were not matched between patients in sustained remission and patients whose disease was progressing, and lymph node repertoires were not examined. At ibrutinib response clonality went up, during sustained remission it held steady, and at progression it dropped back toward baseline. Baseline clonality was found to be higher than that of age-matched healthy donors and was strongly correlated with circulating CD8+ T-cell counts.

About this clone: Its antigen remains unidentified. No base quality information exists; no much larger clone differs at one position.

The goal of deep resolution MiSeq sequencing was a depth between 1 in 1 million and 1 in 200,000 T cells, and coverage averaged 10x per clonotype. TCR beta libraries were generated with the immunoSEQ hsTCRB Kit. The study's own analysis went as follows. ImmunoSEQ Data Assistant and ImmunoSEQ Analyzer were used for data analysis, and V, D and J genes were assigned according to IMGT definitions. Clonality, which ranges from 0 to 1, was calculated by subtracting the normalized Shannon entropy of productive rearrangement frequencies from one. Only overrepresented clonotypes making up at least 0.05% of each patient's repertoire were included in the public clonotype analysis. Repertoires from some twelve age-matched healthy donors in immuneACCESS were used as clonality controls. What TCRdb holds here is the immuneACCESS table cut down to in-frame rearrangements. Part of the clones is not present; checked against another copy, under half of the missing clones reflect an unresolved V gene, and the others are unexplained. That table gives V, J and clone size, and the DNA gave D and trimming. Across this sample there are approximately 350,000 clones, with 67% seen only once. Of the sample, 6% to 6.5% falls within the top ten clones.

For TCR beta library preparation, roughly 2 micrograms of genomic DNA were extracted from the cryopreserved PBMCs. Longitudinal blood samples from CLL patients on ibrutinib monotherapy underwent high-throughput TCR beta sequencing. Patients were enrolled in a phase 2 open-label single-center ibrutinib monotherapy trial. The receptor comes from a human donor with chronic lymphocytic leukemia. Sequencing was performed on PBMCs, taken after 36 months of ibrutinib treatment.

The CDR3 corresponds to CATGKNTGELFF. The nucleotides read TGCGCCACCGGAAAAAACACCGGGGAGCTGTTTTTT. This chain is built from TRBV5-1 and TRBJ2-2; no D gene can be assigned with confidence. There are 12 amino acids in the CDR3, from cysteine to phenylalanine inclusive. Only the CDR3 portion is preserved as DNA: 36 bases, with reading frame beginning at the first base. The germline V gene encodes CDR1 SGHRS and CDR2 YFSETQ. V is reduced by 9 bases and J by 2 bases, leaving a spacing of 8 bases between them.